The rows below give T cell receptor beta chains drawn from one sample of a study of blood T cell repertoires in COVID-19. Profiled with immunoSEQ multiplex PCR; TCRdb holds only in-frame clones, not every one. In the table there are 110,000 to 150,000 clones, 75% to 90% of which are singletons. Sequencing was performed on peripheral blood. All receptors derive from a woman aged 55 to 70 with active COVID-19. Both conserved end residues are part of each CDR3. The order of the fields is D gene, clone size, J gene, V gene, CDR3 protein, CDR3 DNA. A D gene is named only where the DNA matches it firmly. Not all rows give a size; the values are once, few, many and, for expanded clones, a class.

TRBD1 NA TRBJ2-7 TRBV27 CASSQGQGSSYEQYF TGTGCCAGCAGCCAGGGACAGGGGTCCTCTTACGAGCAGTACTTC
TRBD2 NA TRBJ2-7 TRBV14 CASSQPGLATYEQYF TGTGCCAGCAGCCAACCGGGACTAGCGACTTACGAGCAGTACTTC
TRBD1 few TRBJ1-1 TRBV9 CASSGTGGSSTEAFF TGTGCCAGCAGCGGTACAGGGGGGAGTAGCACTGAAGCTTTCTTT
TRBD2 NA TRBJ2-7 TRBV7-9 CASSGGLAGADYEQYF TGTGCCAGCAGCGGAGGACTAGCGGGAGCCGACTACGAGCAGTACTTC
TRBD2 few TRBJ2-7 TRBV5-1 CASSLDSYWTSGITYEQYF TGCGCCAGCAGCTTGGACTCATATTGGACTAGCGGGATTACCTACGAGCAGTACTTC
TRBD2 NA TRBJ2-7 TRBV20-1 CSASRREAPYEQYF TGCAGTGCTAGTCGCCGGGAGGCCCCTTACGAGCAGTACTTC
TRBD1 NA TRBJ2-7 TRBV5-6 CASSLVGTGDHEQYF TGTGCCAGCAGCTTGGTCGGGACAGGGGACCACGAGCAGTACTTC
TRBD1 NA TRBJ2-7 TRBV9 CASSGRDSVVEQYF TGTGCCAGCAGCGGCCGGGACAGCGTAGTCGAGCAGTACTTC
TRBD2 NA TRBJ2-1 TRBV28 CASSPGGLAGVSEQFF TGTGCCAGCAGCCCCGGTGGACTAGCGGGAGTAAGTGAGCAGTTCTTC
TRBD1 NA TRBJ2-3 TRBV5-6 CASSLDTGGLTDTQYF TGTGCCAGCAGCTTAGATACAGGGGGCCTCACAGATACGCAGTATTTT
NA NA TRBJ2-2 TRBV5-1 CASSITGSRELFF TGCGCCAGCAGCATTACAGGTTCCAGGGAGCTGTTTTTT
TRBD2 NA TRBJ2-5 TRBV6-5 CASSSHSGRETQYF TGTGCCAGCAGCAGCCATAGCGGGAGGGAGACCCAGTACTTC
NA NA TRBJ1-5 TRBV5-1 CASSLESQPNQPQHF TGCGCCAGCAGCTTGGAGTCACAACCCAATCAGCCCCAGCATTTT
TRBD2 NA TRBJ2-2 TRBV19 CASSIILLAINTGELFF TGTGCCAGTAGTATAATTTTACTAGCGATAAACACCGGGGAGCTGTTTTTT
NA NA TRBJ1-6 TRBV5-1 CASSLGQDSSYNSPLHF TGCGCCAGCAGCTTGGGACAGGATAGCTCCTATAATTCACCCCTCCACTTT